This TCR beta chain comes out of a study of T cell responses to AZD1222 COVID-19 vaccine. Findings of the study overall: Most donors were white British, females outnumbered males, and clonal diversity was possibly underestimated. Epitopes outside B.1.351 and B.1.1.7 mutated regions reportedly drew nearly half of spike TCRs. Spike-specific TCR breadth and depth went up after people got two AZD1222 doses.

V lost 0 bases to trimming and J lost 5 bases, with 13 bases between them. Germline assignment: CDR1 MNHNS and CDR2 SASEGT. The CDR3 runs 15 residues. As for this clone: The target antigen is unknown.

Sequencing was performed with immunoSEQ multiplex PCR; in TCRdb, only in-frame clones are kept and a portion is missing. The sample records roughly 180,000 clones, approximately 90% being singletons. The chain joins TRBV6-1 to TRBJ1-2; no clear D gene. The sequencing here drew on peripheral blood, taken on day 0 of AZD1222 vaccination. This receptor was obtained from an adult in good health. CDR3 in amino acids: CASSEAHPRAYGYTF. As DNA, the CDR3 is TGTGCCAGCAGTGAAGCGCACCCAAGGGCTTATGGCTACACCTTC.